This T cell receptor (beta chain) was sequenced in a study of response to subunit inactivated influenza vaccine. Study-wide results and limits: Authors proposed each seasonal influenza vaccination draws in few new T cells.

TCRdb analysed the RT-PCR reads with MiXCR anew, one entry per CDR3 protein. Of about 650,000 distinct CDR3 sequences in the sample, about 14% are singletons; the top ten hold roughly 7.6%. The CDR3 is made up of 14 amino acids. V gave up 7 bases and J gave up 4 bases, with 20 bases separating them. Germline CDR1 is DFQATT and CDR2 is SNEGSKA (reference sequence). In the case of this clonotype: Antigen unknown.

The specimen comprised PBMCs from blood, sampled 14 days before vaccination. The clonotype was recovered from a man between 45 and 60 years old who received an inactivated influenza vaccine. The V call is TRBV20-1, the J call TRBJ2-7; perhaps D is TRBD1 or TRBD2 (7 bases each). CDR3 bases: TGCAGTGTTTGGCGACCAGGGGGAGGGTACGAGCAGTACTTC. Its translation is CSVWRPGGGYEQYF.